These T cell receptor beta chains were read from a single sample in a study of cytomegalovirus exposure and HLA in healthy donors. Here immunoSEQ multiplex PCR was the method, and the copy in TCRdb shows in-frame clones only, minus some. This table has 85,000 to 120,000 clones, 60% to 80% appearing once. Source material: PBMCs. These receptors were taken from a male donor in good health and CMV-seropositive. The CDR3 runs from the conserved cysteine through the conserved F or W. Fields, in order: V gene, D gene, clone size, J gene, CDR3 DNA, CDR3 protein. A D gene is named only where the DNA matches it firmly. A row's size may be missing; if present it is once, few, many or a size class.

v_call: TRBV28; d_call: TRBD1; clone_size: NA; j_call: TRBJ1-2; cdr3_nt: TGTGCCAGCAGTCGACCAGACAGGGCGGTAAGAGGCTACACCTTC; cdr3_aa: CASSRPDRAVRGYTF
v_call: TRBV4-3; d_call: TRBD1; clone_size: few; j_call: TRBJ2-7; cdr3_nt: TGCGCCAGCAGCCAAGAGCGGACAGGGTCTCTCTACGAGCAGTACTTC; cdr3_aa: CASSQERTGSLYEQYF
v_call: TRBV7-9; d_call: NA; clone_size: few; j_call: TRBJ2-1; cdr3_nt: TGTGCCAGTAGGGGTGATTCCAATGAGCAGTTCTTC; cdr3_aa: CASRGDSNEQFF
v_call: TRBV18; d_call: TRBD1; clone_size: NA; j_call: TRBJ2-1; cdr3_nt: TGTGCCAGCTCACTCACCGGGACAGGGGGCTCGGATGAGCAGTTCTTC; cdr3_aa: CASSLTGTGGSDEQFF
v_call: TRBV10-3; d_call: NA; clone_size: NA; j_call: TRBJ2-7; cdr3_nt: TGTGCCATCAGTGATAGTATCGAGCAGTACTTC; cdr3_aa: CAISDSIEQYF
v_call: TRBV28; d_call: TRBD1; clone_size: NA; j_call: TRBJ1-1; cdr3_nt: TGTGCCAGCAACGGACAGGGGGCTTTGGCTTTCTTT; cdr3_aa: CASNGQGALAFF
v_call: TRBV6-5; d_call: TRBD2; clone_size: few; j_call: TRBJ2-2; cdr3_nt: TGTGCCAGCAGTCAAGCGGGACCCGGGGAGCTGTTTTTT; cdr3_aa: CASSQAGPGELFF
v_call: TRBV19; d_call: TRBD1; clone_size: NA; j_call: TRBJ2-5; cdr3_nt: TGTGCCACCACCGGCAGGGGGTACCAAGAGACCCAGTACTTC; cdr3_aa: CATTGRGYQETQYF
v_call: TRBV9; d_call: TRBD2; clone_size: NA; j_call: TRBJ2-1; cdr3_nt: TGTGCCAGCAGCGTAGAGGGTAGCGGGTACAATGAGCAGTTCTTC; cdr3_aa: CASSVEGSGYNEQFF
v_call: TRBV7-9; d_call: NA; clone_size: NA; j_call: TRBJ2-2; cdr3_nt: TGTGCCAGCAGCCCCCGCGGGGAGCTGTTTTTT; cdr3_aa: CASSPRGELFF
v_call: TRBV5-1; d_call: NA; clone_size: NA; j_call: TRBJ2-7; cdr3_nt: TGCGCCAGCAGCTTCGCGGGACAGTCCCCCTACGAGCAGTACTTC; cdr3_aa: CASSFAGQSPYEQYF
v_call: TRBV11-3; d_call: TRBD2; clone_size: NA; j_call: TRBJ2-1; cdr3_nt: TGTGCCAGCAGCCCCCCGGGACTAGCAGGGTACAATGAGCAGTTCTTC; cdr3_aa: CASSPPGLAGYNEQFF
v_call: TRBV6-5; d_call: TRBD1; clone_size: NA; j_call: TRBJ2-1; cdr3_nt: TGTGCCAGCAGTTACGCTCAGGGGGCCGATGAGCAGTTCTTC; cdr3_aa: CASSYAQGADEQFF
v_call: TRBV5-1; d_call: NA; clone_size: NA; j_call: TRBJ1-1; cdr3_nt: TGCGCCAGCAGCGGGGGAGTGGGGGCCGCCACTGAAGCTTTCTTT; cdr3_aa: CASSGGVGAATEAFF
v_call: TRBV28; d_call: NA; clone_size: NA; j_call: TRBJ1-5; cdr3_nt: TGTGCCAGCATCGGGAACAATCAGCCCCAGCATTTT; cdr3_aa: CASIGNNQPQHF
v_call: TRBV7-3; d_call: NA; clone_size: NA; j_call: TRBJ2-1; cdr3_nt: TGTGCCAGCAGCACCTCTAGTACCTACCCCCAGTTCTTC; cdr3_aa: CASSTSSTYPQFF
v_call: TRBV18; d_call: TRBD1; clone_size: NA; j_call: TRBJ1-1; cdr3_nt: TGTGCCAGCTCACCCTTCTCATCAGGGGGTGAAACTGAAGCTTTCTTT; cdr3_aa: CASSPFSSGGETEAFF
v_call: TRBV19; d_call: NA; clone_size: NA; j_call: TRBJ2-3; cdr3_nt: TGTGCCAGTAGTACAACACGAGGAGATACGCAGTATTTT; cdr3_aa: CASSTTRGDTQYF
v_call: TRBV7-9; d_call: NA; clone_size: few; j_call: TRBJ2-7; cdr3_nt: TGTGCCAGCAGCTGGGGGCCATACGAGCAGTACTTC; cdr3_aa: CASSWGPYEQYF
v_call: TRBV4-3; d_call: TRBD1; clone_size: NA; j_call: TRBJ1-2; cdr3_nt: TGCGCCAGCAGCCCGAGAGCGGACAGGGGCAACTATGGCTACACCTTC; cdr3_aa: CASSPRADRGNYGYTF
v_call: TRBV27; d_call: NA; clone_size: NA; j_call: TRBJ1-5; cdr3_nt: TGTGCCAGCAGGAGGGGGAATCAGCCCCAGCATTTT; cdr3_aa: CASRRGNQPQHF
v_call: TRBV19; d_call: TRBD1; clone_size: NA; j_call: TRBJ2-5; cdr3_nt: TGTGCCAGTAGCCCCGGGACAGGGAGCGAGACCCAGTACTTC; cdr3_aa: CASSPGTGSETQYF
v_call: TRBV5-6; d_call: TRBD2; clone_size: NA; j_call: TRBJ2-7; cdr3_nt: TGTGCCAAGAGAAGCGGGAGGGCGCTGGGGAACGAGCAGTACTTC; cdr3_aa: CAKRSGRALGNEQYF
v_call: TRBV28; d_call: TRBD1; clone_size: NA; j_call: TRBJ1-5; cdr3_nt: TGTGCCAGCAGTTCCGGGACAGGGGACCCAAAAGCCCAGCATTTT; cdr3_aa: CASSSGTGDPKAQHF
v_call: TRBV19; d_call: NA; clone_size: NA; j_call: TRBJ2-2; cdr3_nt: TGTGCCAGTAGTATAGTAGTGAACACCGGGGAGCTGTTTTTT; cdr3_aa: CASSIVVNTGELFF
v_call: TRBV14; d_call: TRBD2; clone_size: NA; j_call: TRBJ2-7; cdr3_nt: TGTGCCAGCAGCCATGAGACTAGCGGGATTTACGAGCAGTACTTC; cdr3_aa: CASSHETSGIYEQYF
v_call: TRBV28; d_call: TRBD2; clone_size: NA; j_call: TRBJ2-7; cdr3_nt: TGTGCCAGCAGGAGACTAGCGGGAGTTAGCGAGCAGTACTTC; cdr3_aa: CASRRLAGVSEQYF
v_call: TRBV6-1; d_call: TRBD1; clone_size: NA; j_call: TRBJ2-5; cdr3_nt: TGTGCCAGCAGTGAAGGGACAGGTATAGCTGGCCTAGAGACCCAGTACTTC; cdr3_aa: CASSEGTGIAGLETQYF
v_call: TRBV29-1; d_call: TRBD1; clone_size: few; j_call: TRBJ1-5; cdr3_nt: TGCAGCGTCGAGACAGGGGGGGGACAGCCCCAGCATTTT; cdr3_aa: CSVETGGGQPQHF
v_call: TRBV6-6; d_call: NA; clone_size: NA; j_call: TRBJ2-5; cdr3_nt: TGTGCCAGCAGAATAAGGGGTATCCAAGAGACCCAGTACTTC; cdr3_aa: CASRIRGIQETQYF
v_call: TRBV19; d_call: NA; clone_size: NA; j_call: TRBJ2-7; cdr3_nt: TGTGCCAGTAGTTCGCGGACCTACGAGCAGTACTTC; cdr3_aa: CASSSRTYEQYF
v_call: TRBV27; d_call: NA; clone_size: NA; j_call: TRBJ2-1; cdr3_nt: TGTGCCAGCACCGCGACTCTTAGCTCCTACAATGAGCAGTTCTTC; cdr3_aa: CASTATLSSYNEQFF
v_call: TRBV7-3; d_call: NA; clone_size: NA; j_call: TRBJ2-6; cdr3_nt: TGTGCCAGCAGCTTAACGACGACAGGTTCTGGGGCCAACGTCCTGACTTTC; cdr3_aa: CASSLTTTGSGANVLTF
v_call: TRBV7-2; d_call: TRBD1; clone_size: NA; j_call: TRBJ1-2; cdr3_nt: TGTGCCAGCAGCAAACCCAGGACAGGGCATGGCTACACCTTC; cdr3_aa: CASSKPRTGHGYTF
v_call: TRBV6-5; d_call: TRBD1; clone_size: NA; j_call: TRBJ2-7; cdr3_nt: TGTGCCAGCAGTTTTACAGGGGCATGGGGCTCCGAGCAGTACTTC; cdr3_aa: CASSFTGAWGSEQYF
v_call: TRBV14; d_call: NA; clone_size: NA; j_call: TRBJ1-1; cdr3_nt: TGTGCCAGCAGCTGGGGGCCGAACACTGAAGCTTTCTTT; cdr3_aa: CASSWGPNTEAFF
v_call: TRBV5-4; d_call: TRBD1; clone_size: NA; j_call: TRBJ2-5; cdr3_nt: TGTGCCAGCAGCTTAGACAGGGGGACCCAAGAGACCCAGTACTTC; cdr3_aa: CASSLDRGTQETQYF
v_call: TRBV7-9; d_call: NA; clone_size: few; j_call: TRBJ1-1; cdr3_nt: TGTGCCAGCAGCTTAGAACTCCATCGGAGGACTGAAGCTTTCTTT; cdr3_aa: CASSLELHRRTEAFF
v_call: TRBV19; d_call: TRBD2; clone_size: NA; j_call: TRBJ2-1; cdr3_nt: TGTGCCAGTAGGATCCTAGCGGGAGGGTACAATGAGCAGTTCTTC; cdr3_aa: CASRILAGGYNEQFF
v_call: TRBV6-5; d_call: TRBD2; clone_size: few; j_call: TRBJ2-1; cdr3_nt: TGTGCCAGCAGCCGGGGACTAGCGGGAGCTGAGCAGTTCTTC; cdr3_aa: CASSRGLAGAEQFF
v_call: TRBV5-1; d_call: TRBD2; clone_size: NA; j_call: TRBJ2-2; cdr3_nt: TGCGCCAGCAGCTTGGGTCCGGGACTAGCGGGATCCGGGGAGCTGTTTTTT; cdr3_aa: CASSLGPGLAGSGELFF
v_call: TRBV2; d_call: NA; clone_size: NA; j_call: TRBJ2-1; cdr3_nt: TGTGCCAGCAGGGAGCGCCTGAGCTCCTACAATGAGCAGTTCTTC; cdr3_aa: CASRERLSSYNEQFF
v_call: TRBV5-5; d_call: NA; clone_size: NA; j_call: TRBJ1-5; cdr3_nt: TGTGCCAGCAGCTTGGACAGTTATAGCAATCAGCCCCAGCATTTT; cdr3_aa: CASSLDSYSNQPQHF
v_call: TRBV9; d_call: TRBD2; clone_size: NA; j_call: TRBJ2-5; cdr3_nt: TGTGCCAGCAGCGTCGGAGGACTAGCGGGAGTTGGGGAGACCCAGTACTTC; cdr3_aa: CASSVGGLAGVGETQYF
v_call: TRBV5-4; d_call: NA; clone_size: NA; j_call: TRBJ2-3; cdr3_nt: TGTGCCAGCAGCTTGGCACCCCTACCTGAGGATACGCAGTATTTT; cdr3_aa: CASSLAPLPEDTQYF
v_call: TRBV6-6; d_call: TRBD2; clone_size: once; j_call: TRBJ2-2; cdr3_nt: TGTGCCACCTCGACTAGCGGCACCGGGGAGCTGTTTTTT; cdr3_aa: CATSTSGTGELFF
v_call: TRBV5-4; d_call: TRBD2; clone_size: NA; j_call: TRBJ2-1; cdr3_nt: TGTGCCAGCAGCTTGGACCTAGCGGGAGACAATGAGCAGTTCTTC; cdr3_aa: CASSLDLAGDNEQFF
v_call: TRBV4-1; d_call: NA; clone_size: NA; j_call: TRBJ1-2; cdr3_nt: TGCGCCAGCAGCCAAGAGTGGAGGATCGACTATGGCTACACCTTC; cdr3_aa: CASSQEWRIDYGYTF
v_call: TRBV10-3; d_call: NA; clone_size: NA; j_call: TRBJ2-7; cdr3_nt: TGTGCCTCCCGGGGCTCCTACGAGCAGTACTTC; cdr3_aa: CASRGSYEQYF
v_call: TRBV4-2; d_call: NA; clone_size: NA; j_call: TRBJ2-7; cdr3_nt: TGTGCCAGCAGCCAAGCAGGGGAAACTAAGTACGAGCAGTACTTC; cdr3_aa: CASSQAGETKYEQYF
v_call: TRBV4-1; d_call: NA; clone_size: few; j_call: TRBJ2-7; cdr3_nt: TGCGCCAGCAGCGCCCGGGACTTCTCCTACGAGCAGTACTTC; cdr3_aa: CASSARDFSYEQYF
v_call: TRBV27; d_call: TRBD1; clone_size: NA; j_call: TRBJ1-2; cdr3_nt: TGTGCCACCCCGACAGGGGGCTATGGCTACACCTTC; cdr3_aa: CATPTGGYGYTF
v_call: TRBV5-1; d_call: TRBD1; clone_size: NA; j_call: TRBJ2-7; cdr3_nt: TGCGCCAGCAGCTTGGGACAGGGGACCCGAAAGCAGTACTTC; cdr3_aa: CASSLGQGTRKQYF